Listed below are T cell receptor beta chains from one sample, sequenced in a study of Ad26.COV2.S vaccination and SARS-CoV-2 variants. Generated by immunoSEQ multiplex PCR, the TCRdb table keeps only in-frame clones and is missing some. Of about 180,000 clones detected, around 90% appear once; the ten largest clones hold 5% to 7%. This sample comprised peripheral blood, obtained after recovery from COVID-19. The receptors come from a human donor who had recovered from COVID-19. Each CDR3 is given with its conserved first and last residue. A D gene is named only where the DNA matches it firmly. Expanded clones are given a class, and other clones once, few, many or no size at all.

V gene	clone size	J gene	D gene	CDR3 protein	CDR3 DNA
TRBV7-2	-	TRBJ2-3	TRBD1	CASSRYTGGADTQYF	TGTGCCAGCAGCCGGTATACAGGGGGCGCAGATACGCAGTATTTT
TRBV4-1	many	TRBJ1-5	-	CASSQEGRNQPQHF	TGCGCCAGCAGCCAGGAGGGGAGGAATCAGCCCCAGCATTTT
TRBV7-2	-	TRBJ2-7	-	CASSPPSYEQYF	TGTGCCAGCAGCCCCCCCTCCTACGAGCAGTACTTC
TRBV2	-	TRBJ2-2	-	CASSERQGRDGELFF	TGTGCCAGCAGTGAACGTCAGGGGAGGGACGGGGAGCTGTTTTTT
TRBV12-3/TRBV12-4	once	TRBJ2-2	-	CASSAGTGELFF	TGTGCCAGCAGCGCGGGGACCGGGGAGCTGTTTTTT
TRBV2	-	TRBJ1-1	TRBD1	CASSRGTGGSNTEAFF	TGTGCCAGCAGCAGAGGGACAGGGGGCTCGAACACTGAAGCTTTCTTT
TRBV27	once	TRBJ1-2	TRBD1	CASSPGTGWGYTF	TGTGCCAGCAGTCCTGGGACAGGGTGGGGCTACACCTTC
TRBV30	-	TRBJ2-3	TRBD2	CAWRSLGLAGGPADTQYF	TGTGCCTGGAGATCCCTTGGACTAGCGGGAGGGCCGGCAGATACGCAGTATTTT
TRBV5-6	-	TRBJ1-2	-	CASSFYVRDGYTF	TGTGCCAGCAGCTTTTACGTCAGGGATGGCTACACCTTC
TRBV6-1	-	TRBJ2-1	-	CASSDLEDYNEQFF	TGTGCCAGCAGTGATCTTGAGGACTACAATGAGCAGTTCTTC
TRBV19	-	TRBJ2-3	-	CASSIRGTDTQYF	TGTGCCAGTAGTATTAGGGGAACAGATACGCAGTATTTT
TRBV7-2	-	TRBJ2-7	-	CASSSAGTPSYEQYF	TGTGCCAGCAGCTCAGCCGGGACTCCTTCCTACGAGCAGTACTTC
TRBV5-4	-	TRBJ1-1	-	CASSLQMNTEAFF	TGTGCCAGCAGCCTACAGATGAACACTGAAGCTTTCTTT
TRBV5-1	-	TRBJ1-2	-	CASSLDPGFKGYTF	TGCGCCAGCAGCTTGGACCCGGGATTTAAGGGCTACACCTTC
TRBV19	-	TRBJ2-7	TRBD2	CASSSPGLAGGASYEQYF	TGTGCCAGTAGTAGCCCAGGACTAGCGGGGGGCGCCTCCTACGAGCAGTACTTC
TRBV28	-	TRBJ2-1	-	CASSRDGAYNEQFF	TGTGCCAGCAGTAGGGACGGAGCCTACAATGAGCAGTTCTTC
TRBV2	-	TRBJ2-5	TRBD1	CASLGQRFETQYF	TGTGCCAGCTTGGGACAGCGATTCGAGACCCAGTACTTC
TRBV4-1	-	TRBJ1-1	-	CASSQDGIMNTEAFF	TGCGCCAGCAGCCAAGACGGGATCATGAACACTGAAGCTTTCTTT
TRBV2	-	TRBJ2-3	TRBD2	CASSVTGGFTDTQYF	TGTGCCAGCAGTGTGACGGGAGGGTTCACAGATACGCAGTATTTT
TRBV30	-	TRBJ2-1	-	CAWRRRDSYNEQFF	TGTGCCTGGAGGAGACGGGACTCCTACAATGAGCAGTTCTTC
TRBV18	-	TRBJ2-3	-	CASSNTQFSLGTDTQYF	TGTGCCAGCTCTAACACTCAGTTCAGTCTTGGCACAGATACGCAGTATTTT
TRBV5-6	few	TRBJ1-6	-	CASSRAPYRESAYNSPLHF	TGTGCCAGCAGCAGGGCCCCTTACAGGGAGTCGGCCTATAATTCACCCCTCCACTTT
TRBV10-3	-	TRBJ1-1	-	CAIKPLTGFTEAFF	TGTGCCATCAAGCCTTTAACAGGGTTTACTGAAGCTTTCTTT